Following are 13 T cell receptor beta chains from one sample sequenced in a study of T-cell reconstitution after alpha-beta-depleted transplantation in children. The authors prepared the TCRbeta library with unique molecular identifiers. A single record per CDR3 protein comes from TCRdb applying MiXCR to the PCR reads. The profile shows 300,000 to 400,000 distinct CDR3 sequences, about 17% of them singletons. This sample comprised PBMCs, mostly from graft donor cells, obtained 360 days after TCRalphabeta/CD19-depleted stem cell transplant. Receptor source: a male patient under 10 years old who had a stem cell transplant for acute lymphoblastic leukemia, so the T cells may come from the graft donor.

V and J are TRBV29-1 and TRBJ2-7, with 8 bases fitting TRBD1. The CDR3 sequence is 15 residues long. Trimming cost V 4 bases and J 2 bases; bases outside gene matches: 10. Germline V CDR1 and CDR2: SQVTM, ANQGSEA. The CDR3 nucleotides read TGCAGCGTTGCCTCCCCCGGGACAGGACCCTACGAGCAGTACTTC. Translated, it gives CSVASPGTGPYEQYF.

This clonotype showed up just a few times. The chain combines TRBV28 with TRBJ2-1, with a possible D match to TRBD2 (5 bases). V shed 3 bases and J shed 7 bases, with 13 bases lying between them. The CDR3 runs to 14 residues. Germline loops: CDR1 MDHEN, CDR2 SYDVKM. The chain's CDR3 is CASSLKRMGNEQFF. DNA of the CDR3: TGTGCCAGCAGTTTGAAGCGGATGGGGAATGAGCAGTTCTTC.

The CDR3 reads CASSAGASAGSDTQYF. In nucleotides, the CDR3 is TGTGCCAGCAGCGCGGGGGCCTCGGCGGGTAGTGATACGCAGTATTTT. The rearrangement links TRBV9 to TRBJ2-3; D possibly matches TRBD1 or TRBD2 (6 bases each). The germline CDR1 and CDR2 sequences are SGDLS and YYNGEE. V shed 3 bases and J shed 6 bases, with 20 bases lying between them. The CDR3 consists of 16 residues.

The J gene is TRBJ1-3, the V gene TRBV20-1, with D uncertain. This CDR3 has 12 residues. The V gene lost 2 bases and the J gene lost 4 bases, with 6 bases spanning the gap. Germline V gene data show CDR1 as DFQATT and CDR2 as SNEGSKA (reference sequence). The CDR3 is CSARSGGNTIYF. The DNA of the CDR3 is TGCAGTGCTAGATCCGGGGGAAACACCATATATTTT.

The gene calls are TRBV28 and TRBJ2-1; the match to TRBD1 covers 11 bases. V shed 2 bases, J shed 8 bases, and the junction held 14 bases outside the gene matches. The CDR3 is 18 residues long. Germline V lookup: CDR1 MDHEN, CDR2 SYDVKM. DNA of the CDR3: TGTGCCAGCAGTTTAATTTTTAGGGACAGGGGGGTTTTGGATGAGCAGTTCTTC. It encodes CASSLIFRDRGVLDEQFF.

The rearrangement joins TRBV6-5 to TRBJ1-1; maybe TRBD1 (5 bases). Per germline, CDR1 MNHEY and CDR2 SVGAGI. Trimming shortened V by 2 bases and J by 3 bases, and 13 bases separated the two germline ends. The CDR3 runs to 15 residues. CDR3 sequence reads: CASSYPAGGDTEAFF. CDR3 nucleotides: TGTGCCAGCAGTTACCCGGCGGGGGGAGACACTGAAGCTTTCTTT.

The chain couples TRBV28 to TRBJ2-1; 7 bases match TRBD2. This CDR3 contains 16 residues. Germline CDR1 reads MDHEN; CDR2 reads SYDVKM. The trim removed 3 bases at V and 1 base at J, leaving 6 bases unmatched. The CDR3 nucleotides are TGTGCCAGCAGTTTTGGGGGAGGGGTATCCTACAATGAGCAGTTCTTC. It codes for CASSFGGGVSYNEQFF.

This clonotype has only a few counts. The chain carries TRBV7-6 and TRBJ1-4; D call uncertain. The CDR3 is made up of 14 amino acids. CDR1 is SGHVS, CDR2 FNYEAQ, per germline. Trimming shortened V by 0 bases and J by 3 bases, and 5 bases separated the two germline ends. The CDR3 sequence: CASSLASPNEKLFF. DNA of the CDR3: TGTGCCAGCAGCTTAGCCTCCCCTAATGAAAAACTGTTTTTT.

The V and J genes are TRBV10-3 and TRBJ2-3, with no clear D. CDR1 is ENHRY and CDR2 is SYGVKD in the germline V gene. CDR3 length: 11 amino acids. V shed 2 bases and J shed 5 bases, with 2 bases lying between them. CDR3 DNA sequence: TGTGCCATCAGTGAGGGAGATACGCAGTATTTT. It yields the protein CAISEGDTQYF.

At least ten counts were recorded for this clonotype. This chain connects TRBV4-1 to TRBJ1-6; 7 nucleotides agree with TRBD1. Germline CDR1 and CDR2: MGHRA and YSYEKL. The CDR3 loop spans 16 amino acids. The V gene end was trimmed by 2 bases and the J gene end by 2 bases; junction bases not matched to a gene: 3. The CDR3 DNA sequence: TGCGCCAGCAGCCAAAGGGGACAGCCCTATAATTCACCCCTCCACTTT. It encodes CASSQRGQPYNSPLHF.

This chain joins TRBV4-3 and TRBJ2-1; 9 nucleotides line up with TRBD2. This CDR3 region has 14 residues. CDR1 and CDR2 (germline): LGHNA, YSLEER. The ends lost 0 bases at V and 6 bases at J; junction bases unmatched: 0. CDR3 in DNA: TGCGCCAGCAGCCAAGAGCGGGAGGGCAATGAGCAGTTCTTC. This sequence encodes CASSQEREGNEQFF.

This chain joins TRBV5-1 and TRBJ2-3, with D tentatively TRBD2 (5 bases). Germline-derived CDR1 and CDR2 are SGHRS and YFSETQ. V was clipped by 0 bases and J by 4 bases, with 12 bases between them. CDR3 size: 15 residues. CDR3 residues: CASSLGSYGADTQYF. The CDR3 bases are TGCGCCAGCAGCTTGGGGAGTTACGGGGCAGATACGCAGTATTTT.

This clonotype was detected ten times or more. This rearrangement joins TRBV12-3 or TRBV12-4 to TRBJ1-5; no clear D gene. The CDR3 runs 14 residues. V shed 3 bases and J shed 3 bases, with 9 bases lying between them. CDR3 nucleotides: TGTGCCAGCAGTTTCTCGGGGAACAATCAGCCCCAGCATTTT. Protein sequence: CASSFSGNNQPQHF.